This T cell receptor (beta chain) was retrieved from a study of T cells in Graves' hyperthyroidism and ophthalmopathy. RNA transcripts served as the template for amplifying TCR beta CDR3 regions. HTBI primers drove first-round RT-PCR of the TCR CDR3. From the multiplex PCR reads, TCRdb called clonotypes with MiXCR, one entry per CDR3 protein. The sample yields roughly 380,000 distinct CDR3 sequences, about an eighth seen once. Stable Graves' hyperthyroidism denoted no ophthalmopathy progression over 18 months. This sequence was found in a woman aged 18-29 years with Graves' hyperthyroidism. Sequenced: blood.

CDR3: CSAPNTGVNTEAFF. Here the CDR3 DNA reads TGCAGTGCTCCAAATACAGGAGTGAACACTGAAGCTTTCTTT. The chain links TRBV20-1 to TRBJ1-1, with a weak D call TRBD1 (5 bases). V was pared by 5 bases and J by 0 bases, with 13 bases between. The V gene's germline CDR1 is DFQATT and CDR2 SNEGSKA (reference sequence). The CDR3 covers 14 residues.